What follows are 15 T cell receptor beta chains derived from one specimen sequenced in a study of control samples from healthy donors and cancer patients. Sequencing was performed with immunoSEQ multiplex PCR; in TCRdb, only in-frame clones are kept and a portion is missing. The sample lists under 150,000 clones, 92% occurring once. Sequences were obtained from blood. Source of these receptors: a man aged 25 to 40 in good health.

The V and J genes are TRBV6-2 or TRBV6-3 and TRBJ2-1; 10 bases are shared with TRBD2. Germline trimming cut 2 bases from V and 4 bases from J; bases unmatched to any gene: 5. The V gene's germline CDR1 is MNHEY and CDR2 SVGEGT. There are 16 residues in the CDR3. The CDR3 bases are TGTGCCAGCAGTTACCTAGGACTAGCGGCGTACAATGAGCAGTTCTTC. This translates into CASSYLGLAAYNEQFF.

J is TRBJ1-1 and V is TRBV28; a weak D match, TRBD1 (5 bases). CDR1 MDHEN and CDR2 SYDVKM come from the germline V gene. CDR3 length: 15 residues. V was cut by 5 bases and J by 2 bases, with 15 bases left in between. CDR3 protein: CASSPRVGGNTEAFF. For the CDR3, the DNA is TGTGCCAGCAGTCCGCGGGTGGGGGGAAACACTGAAGCTTTCTTT.

The chain combines TRBV2 with TRBJ1-1; no clear D. The CDR3 spans 12 residues. V lost 3 bases to trimming and J lost 5 bases, with 7 bases between them. CDR1 and CDR2 (germline): SNHLY, FYNNEI. The DNA for the CDR3 is TGTGCCAGCAGTGATCTGGGTACTGAAGCTTTCTTT. Translating gives CASSDLGTEAFF.

V and J are TRBV15 and TRBJ2-1; TRBD1 matches 9 bases. V gave up 5 bases and J gave up 10 bases; unmatched junction bases: 9. This CDR3 has 14 residues. Germline CDR1 and CDR2: LNHNV and YYDKDF (reference sequence). The CDR3 sequence: CATSGDREIQEQFF. CDR3 coding DNA: TGTGCCACCAGCGGGGACAGGGAAATTCAAGAGCAGTTCTTC.

This clone was seen once. The chain carries TRBV28 and TRBJ1-4; D might be TRBD1 (5 bases). This CDR3 contains 15 residues. The V gene's germline CDR1 is MDHEN and CDR2 SYDVKM. V was pared by 6 bases and J by 7 bases, with 18 bases between. The CDR3 DNA follows: TGTGCCAGCAGGAGACCGGGACTTCGTTTTGAAAAACTGTTTTTT. The encoded protein is CASRRPGLRFEKLFF.

V and J are TRBV25-1 and TRBJ1-1; D possibly corresponds to TRBD1 (6 bases). The CDR3 sequence is 15 residues long. Trimming took 3 bases from V and 1 from J, leaving 12 bases between them. CDR1 is MGHDK and CDR2 is SYGVNS in the germline V gene. CDR3 DNA sequence: TGTGCCAGCAGTGAGGGGGGCGCAGGGAACACTGAAGCTTTCTTT. Residues: CASSEGGAGNTEAFF.

This clone was seen once. This chain connects TRBV15 to TRBJ2-7; D ambiguous. The germline V gene has CDR1 LNHNV and CDR2 YYDKDF (reference sequence). The CDR3 has 14 amino acids. V lost 8 bases to trimming and J lost 0 bases, with 14 bases between them. CDR3 region: CATGPATSSYEQYF. CDR3 bases: TGTGCCACCGGGCCGGCAACGAGCTCCTACGAGCAGTACTTC.

This CDR3 reads CASSPGGSSYEQYF. CDR3 nucleotides: TGTGCCAGCTCACCAGGGGGCAGCTCCTACGAGCAGTACTTC. The V and J genes are TRBV18 and TRBJ2-7; TRBD1 might be the D (6 bases). Germline loops: CDR1 KGHSH, CDR2 LQKENI. Trimming stripped 2 bases from V and 0 bases from J, with 8 bases between. This CDR3 contains 14 residues.

The chain combines TRBV28 with TRBJ1-5; D remains unclear. Germline V gene lookup returns CDR1 MDHEN and CDR2 SYDVKM. The CDR3 has 15 amino acids. V was shortened by 3 bases and J by 3 bases, with 12 bases between the two germline ends. CDR3 amino acids: CASSLDTNLNQPQHF. The CDR3 DNA reads as TGTGCCAGCAGTTTGGATACAAATCTCAATCAGCCCCAGCATTTT.

This clone was seen more than once but under ten times. The J gene is TRBJ2-7, the V gene TRBV7-8; D unclear. Germline lookup yields CDR1 SGHVS and CDR2 FQNEAQ. This CDR3 is 12 amino acids long. Trimming cost V 2 bases and J 6 bases, with 8 bases left between them. CDR3 amino acids: CASSLSVGEQYF. The CDR3 DNA reads as TGTGCCAGCAGCTTAAGCGTGGGCGAGCAGTACTTC.

The chain uses TRBV4-1 and TRBJ2-1; 13 nucleotides align to TRBD2. Germline CDR1 is MGHRA and CDR2 is YSYEKL. The V and J ends lost 2 bases and 9 bases, in that order; junction bases with no gene match: 7. This CDR3 comprises 16 residues. The CDR3 spells CASSQSPGLAGREQFF. CDR3 coding DNA: TGCGCCAGCAGCCAATCACCGGGACTAGCGGGACGTGAGCAGTTCTTC.

This clone appeared a single time. The chain has TRBV27 and TRBJ1-1; D gene uncertain. This CDR3 has 13 residues. Germline V gives CDR1 MNHEY, CDR2 SMNVEV (reference sequence). V lost 3 bases, J lost 0 bases, and 5 bases lay in between. CDR3 in DNA: TGTGCCAGCAGTTTTGGTCTGAACACTGAAGCTTTCTTT. It translates to CASSFGLNTEAFF.

The chain combines TRBV4-3 with TRBJ2-1; tentative D call: TRBD1 (5 bases). V was clipped by 1 base and J by 8 bases, with 12 bases between them. CDR1 is LGHNA, CDR2 YSLEER, per germline. This CDR3 is built from 14 residues. The CDR3 DNA reads as TGCGCCAGCAGCCAAGTACTTCAGGGCGATGAGCAGTTCTTC. Its translation is CASSQVLQGDEQFF.

There are a few counts of this clone. The chain links TRBV7-9 to TRBJ1-2, with D perhaps TRBD1 (5 bases). Germline CDR1 SEHNR, CDR2 FQNEAQ (reference sequence). V lost 0 bases and J 8 bases, leaving 10 bases between the germline ends. CDR3 length: 13 residues. CDR3 amino acids: CASSLAGAGGYTF. Written as DNA, the CDR3 is TGTGCCAGCAGCTTAGCCGGGGCGGGCGGCTACACCTTC.

A word on this clone: The junction shows a germline mismatch at one end, possibly a read error. This chain connects TRBV7-7 to TRBJ1-1; 10 nucleotides line up with TRBD1. The germline V gene has CDR1 SSHAT and CDR2 FNYEAQ (reference sequence). The CDR3 consists of 13 residues. The CDR3 coding sequence is TGTGCTAGCAGCCGGGACAGGGGTTCTGAAGCTTTCTTT. Amino acid sequence: CASSRDRGSEAFF.